The T cell receptor (beta chain) under discussion was sequenced for a study of T cells in Graves' hyperthyroidism and ophthalmopathy. TCR beta CDR3 regions were amplified from RNA transcripts. HTBI primers were employed in a first-round RT-PCR of the TCR CDR3. Using its own MiXCR run on the multiplex PCR reads, TCRdb lists one record per CDR3 protein. Seen here are approximately 490,000 distinct CDR3 sequences, under 25% observed once, and the top ten hold 45% to 55%. A NOSPECS grade of at least 4, a Clinical Activity Score of at least 3 and duration under 3 months were recorded in ophthalmopathy patients. This clonotype was detected a few times. Germline CDR1 SGHAT, CDR2 FQNNGV. The ends were cut back, 5 bases at V and 1 base at J, with 13 bases in the middle. The CDR3 is made up of 15 amino acids.

The sequence came from a woman aged 70 to 79 with Graves' ophthalmopathy. The chain is built from TRBV11-2 and TRBJ2-3; D may be TRBD1 (6 bases). Sequencing used blood. The CDR3 protein is CASSPNRVGTDTQYF. CDR3 nucleotide sequence: TGTGCCAGCAGCCCGAACAGGGTTGGCACAGATACGCAGTATTTT.